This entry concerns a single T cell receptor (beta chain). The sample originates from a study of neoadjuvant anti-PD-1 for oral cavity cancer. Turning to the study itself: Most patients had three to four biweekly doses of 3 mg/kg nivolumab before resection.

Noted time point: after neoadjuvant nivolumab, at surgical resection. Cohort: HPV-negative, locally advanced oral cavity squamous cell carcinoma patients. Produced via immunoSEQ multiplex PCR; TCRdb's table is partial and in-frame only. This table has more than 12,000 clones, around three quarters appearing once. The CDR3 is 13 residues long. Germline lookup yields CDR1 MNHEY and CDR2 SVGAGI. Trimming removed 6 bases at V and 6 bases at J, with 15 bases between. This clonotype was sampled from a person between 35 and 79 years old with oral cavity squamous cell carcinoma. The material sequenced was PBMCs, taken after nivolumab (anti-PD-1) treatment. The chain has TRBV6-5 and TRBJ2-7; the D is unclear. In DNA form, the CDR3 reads TGTGCCAGCAGCCTTAAAACAGAAGGCGAGCAGTACTTC. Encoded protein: CASSLKTEGEQYF.